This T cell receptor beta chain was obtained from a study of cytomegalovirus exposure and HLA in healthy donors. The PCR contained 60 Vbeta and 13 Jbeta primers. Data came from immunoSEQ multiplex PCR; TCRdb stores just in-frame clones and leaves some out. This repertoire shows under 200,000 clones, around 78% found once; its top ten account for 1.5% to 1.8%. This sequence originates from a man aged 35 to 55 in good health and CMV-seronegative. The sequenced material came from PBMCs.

The CDR3 reads CAIRGLAGDGSYNEQFF. CDR3 coding DNA: TGTGCCATCAGGGGACTAGCGGGAGACGGTTCCTACAATGAGCAGTTCTTC. The genes are TRBV10-3 and TRBJ2-1; TRBD2 aligns across 14 bases. The germline V gene encodes CDR1 ENHRY and CDR2 SYGVKD. Trimming took 6 bases from V and 1 from J; bases not matched to a gene: 5. CDR3 size: 17 residues.